This T cell receptor beta chain was obtained from a study of blood T cell repertoires in COVID-19. For the study at large: Samples representing acute and convalescent COVID-19 were sourced from the United States, Italy and Spain. The cDNA or gDNA used as material had been derived from T cells, B-cell-depleted T cells, or PBMCs.

This CDR3 contains 17 residues. Per germline, CDR1 LGHDT and CDR2 YNNKEL (reference sequence). V lost 1 base and J lost 0, with 16 bases in between. Here immunoSEQ multiplex PCR was the method, and the copy in TCRdb shows in-frame clones only, minus some. The table lists around 140,000 clones, under 90% of them singletons. This receptor was obtained from a man in his 70s who had recovered from COVID-19. Sequencing used peripheral blood. This chain uses TRBV3-1 (or the pseudogene TRBV3-2) with TRBJ2-7; possible D gene TRBD2, 7 bases. The CDR3 loop is CASSQVRGPKSSYEQYF. In DNA, the CDR3 is TGTGCCAGCAGCCAAGTGCGGGGGCCCAAATCCTCCTACGAGCAGTACTTC.